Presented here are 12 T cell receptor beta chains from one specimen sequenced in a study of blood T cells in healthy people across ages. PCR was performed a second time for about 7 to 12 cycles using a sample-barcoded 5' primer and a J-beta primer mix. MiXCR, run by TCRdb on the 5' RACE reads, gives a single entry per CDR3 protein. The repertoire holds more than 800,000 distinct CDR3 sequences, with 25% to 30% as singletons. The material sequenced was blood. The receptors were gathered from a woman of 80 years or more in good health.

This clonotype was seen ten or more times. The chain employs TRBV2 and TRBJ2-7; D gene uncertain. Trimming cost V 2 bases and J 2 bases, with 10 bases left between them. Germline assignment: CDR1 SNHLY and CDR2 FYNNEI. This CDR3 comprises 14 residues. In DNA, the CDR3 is TGTGCCAGCAGTGAACAGACACCACCCTACGAGCAGTACTTC. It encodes CASSEQTPPYEQYF.

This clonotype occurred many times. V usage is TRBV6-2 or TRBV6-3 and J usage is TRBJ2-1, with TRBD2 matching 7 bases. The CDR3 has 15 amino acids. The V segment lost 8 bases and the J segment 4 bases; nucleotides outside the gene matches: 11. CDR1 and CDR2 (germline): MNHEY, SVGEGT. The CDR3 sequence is CASDRPGLPYNEQFF. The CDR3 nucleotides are TGTGCCAGCGATAGACCGGGACTACCATACAATGAGCAGTTCTTC.

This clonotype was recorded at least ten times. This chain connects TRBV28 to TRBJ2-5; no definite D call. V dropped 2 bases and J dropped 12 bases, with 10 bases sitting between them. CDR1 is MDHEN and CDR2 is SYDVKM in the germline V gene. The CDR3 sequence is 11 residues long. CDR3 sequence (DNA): TGTGCCAGCAGTTTACGCGATCAGGAGTACTTC. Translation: CASSLRDQEYF.

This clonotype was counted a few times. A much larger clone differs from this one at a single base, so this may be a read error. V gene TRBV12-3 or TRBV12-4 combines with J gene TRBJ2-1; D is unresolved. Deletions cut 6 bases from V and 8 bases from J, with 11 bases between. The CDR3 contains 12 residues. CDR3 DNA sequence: TGTGCCAGCAGCGAACGATACGATGAGCAGTTCTTC. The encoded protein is CASSERYDEQFF.

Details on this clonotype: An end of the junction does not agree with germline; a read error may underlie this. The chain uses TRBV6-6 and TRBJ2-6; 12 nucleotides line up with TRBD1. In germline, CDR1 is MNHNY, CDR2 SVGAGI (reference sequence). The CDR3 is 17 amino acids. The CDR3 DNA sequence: TGTGCCAGCAGTTTGGGACAGGGGGCTACTGGGGCCAACGTCCCGACTTTC. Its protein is CASSLGQGATGANVPTF.

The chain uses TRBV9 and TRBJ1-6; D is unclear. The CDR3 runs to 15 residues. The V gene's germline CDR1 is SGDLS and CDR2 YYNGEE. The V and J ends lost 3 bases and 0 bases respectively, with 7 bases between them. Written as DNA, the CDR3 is TGTGCCAGCAGCGAACGGGTCTCCTATAATTCACCCCTCCACTTT. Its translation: CASSERVSYNSPLHF.

CDR3 sequence reads: CASSYLGGTNTEAFF. The DNA of the CDR3 is TGTGCCAGCAGTTATCTCGGGGGGACGAACACTGAAGCTTTCTTT. The chain is built from TRBV6-2 or TRBV6-3 and TRBJ1-1, with D perhaps matching TRBD1 (5 bases). This CDR3 is 15 amino acids long. Germline loops: CDR1 MNHEY, CDR2 SVGEGT. V was cut by 3 bases and J by 1 base, with 12 bases left in between.

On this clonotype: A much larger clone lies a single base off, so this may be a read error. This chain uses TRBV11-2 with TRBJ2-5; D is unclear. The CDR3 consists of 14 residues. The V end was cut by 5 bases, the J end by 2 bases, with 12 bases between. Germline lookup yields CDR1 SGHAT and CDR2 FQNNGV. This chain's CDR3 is CASSLTWWQETQYF. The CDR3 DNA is TGTGCCAGCAGCCTCACGTGGTGGCAAGAGACCCAGTACTTC.

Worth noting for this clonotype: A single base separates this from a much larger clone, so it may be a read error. CDR3 amino acids: CASSSQGAAHGYTF. CDR3 nucleotide sequence: TGTGCCAGCAGTTCGCAGGGCGCCGCCCATGGCTACACCTTC. The chain combines TRBV27 with TRBJ1-2, with D maybe TRBD1 (5 bases). Germline CDR1 MNHEY, CDR2 SMNVEV (reference sequence). This CDR3 comprises 14 residues. Trimming stripped 4 bases from V and 6 bases from J, with 15 bases between.

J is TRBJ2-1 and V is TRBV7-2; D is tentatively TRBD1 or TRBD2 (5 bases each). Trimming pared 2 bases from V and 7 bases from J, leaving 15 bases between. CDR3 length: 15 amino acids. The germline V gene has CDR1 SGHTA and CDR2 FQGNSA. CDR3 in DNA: TGTGCCAGCAGCTTAAACGGGGCCTTTGGAAATGAGCAGTTCTTC. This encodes CASSLNGAFGNEQFF.

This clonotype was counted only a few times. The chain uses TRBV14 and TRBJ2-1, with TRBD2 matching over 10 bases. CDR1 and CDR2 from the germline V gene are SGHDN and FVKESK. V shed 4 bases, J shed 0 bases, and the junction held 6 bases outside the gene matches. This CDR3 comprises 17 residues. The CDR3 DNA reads TGTGCCAGCAGCCCCTCTAGCGGGGGACACTCCTACAATGAGCAGTTCTTC. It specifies CASSPSSGGHSYNEQFF.

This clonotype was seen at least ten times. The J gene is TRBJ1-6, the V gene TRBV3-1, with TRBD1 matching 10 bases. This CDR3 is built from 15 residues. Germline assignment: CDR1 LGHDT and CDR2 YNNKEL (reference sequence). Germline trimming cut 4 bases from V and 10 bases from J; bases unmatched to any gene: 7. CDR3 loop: CASSPLRTGGSPLHF. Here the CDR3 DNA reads TGTGCCAGCAGCCCCCTCCGGACAGGGGGATCACCCCTCCACTTT.